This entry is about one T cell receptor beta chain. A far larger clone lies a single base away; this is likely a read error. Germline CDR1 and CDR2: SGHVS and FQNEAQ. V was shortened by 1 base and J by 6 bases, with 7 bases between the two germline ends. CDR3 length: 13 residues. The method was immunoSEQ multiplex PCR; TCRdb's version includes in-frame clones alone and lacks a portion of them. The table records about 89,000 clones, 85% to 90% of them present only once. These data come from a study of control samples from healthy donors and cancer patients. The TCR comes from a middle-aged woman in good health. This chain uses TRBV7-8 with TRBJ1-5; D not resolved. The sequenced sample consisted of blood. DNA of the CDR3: TGTGCCAGCAGCTTAGGAGGCGGTCAGCCCCAGCATTTT. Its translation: CASSLGGGQPQHF.